This passage covers 17 T cell receptor beta chains from one sample sequenced in a study of blood T cell repertoires in COVID-19. Assay: immunoSEQ multiplex PCR; the TCRdb copy retains only in-frame clones and omits some. In the table there are more than 110,000 clones, around 89% of which are singletons. Sample: peripheral blood. The receptors come from a man between 60 and 70 years old with active or convalescent COVID-19.

The chain joins TRBV11-2 to TRBJ1-1; perhaps TRBD1 as D (5 bases). CDR3 length equals 14 residues. From germline, CDR1 is SGHAT and CDR2 FQNNGV. Trimming stripped 3 bases from V and 5 bases from J, with 13 bases between. The CDR3 DNA follows: TGTGCCAGCAGCTTGGGCAGGCGGGGGACTGAAGCTTTCTTT. This sequence encodes CASSLGRRGTEAFF.

The chain is built from TRBV19 and TRBJ2-2; D is undetermined. CDR3 length equals 14 residues. The germline V and J ends were trimmed by 5 bases and 2 bases, with 9 bases remaining between them. From germline, CDR1 is LNHDA and CDR2 SQIVND (reference sequence). The CDR3 nucleotides are TGTGCCAGTAGTGCCTCGACAAACACCGGGGAGCTGTTTTTT. This encodes CASSASTNTGELFF.

The chain carries TRBV4-2 and TRBJ2-5, with TRBD2 identical over 14 bases. Germline V gene data show CDR1 as LGHNA and CDR2 as YNFKEQ. J gave up 4 bases and V 4 bases, and 8 bases lay outside the gene matches. The CDR3 totals 17 residues. The CDR3 DNA sequence: TGTGCCAGCAGCCCCGGGACTAGCGGGAGAAAGGGAGAGACCCAGTACTTC. Amino acid sequence: CASSPGTSGRKGETQYF.

The V call is TRBV15, the J call TRBJ1-5; TRBD1 agrees at 9 bases. CDR1 LNHNV and CDR2 YYDKDF come from the germline V gene (reference sequence). Trimming removed 1 base from V and 2 bases from J; junction bases left unmatched: 6. CDR3 length equals 17 residues. The CDR3 protein is CATSRGEGQGRNQPQHF. CDR3 nucleotides: TGTGCCACCAGCAGAGGTGAGGGACAGGGCCGCAATCAGCCCCAGCATTTT.

The chain recombines TRBV2 with TRBJ1-1; 7 bases agree with TRBD1. CDR1 SNHLY and CDR2 FYNNEI come from the germline V gene. This CDR3 has 14 residues. V shed 6 bases and J 4 bases; nucleotides not matched to a gene: 8. CDR3 loop: CASSARQGGTEAFF. The CDR3 nucleotides are TGTGCCAGCAGCGCTAGACAGGGAGGCACTGAAGCTTTCTTT.

For the CDR3, the DNA is TGTGCCAGCAGCTTGGGGACTAGCGGGGACACAGATACGCAGTATTTT. This encodes CASSLGTSGDTDTQYF. The chain combines TRBV5-5 with TRBJ2-3; 12 positions match TRBD2. Germline lookup yields CDR1 SGHKS and CDR2 YYEKEE (reference sequence). The CDR3 covers 16 residues. V lost 0 bases, J lost 2 bases, and 1 base stayed unmatched.

The V call is TRBV4-3, the J call TRBJ1-3; D unresolved. This CDR3 spans 15 amino acids. Trimming took off 1 base at V and 0 bases at J, with 7 bases between the two ends. Germline loops: CDR1 LGHNA, CDR2 YSLEER. CDR3 nucleotide sequence: TGCGCCAGCAGCCAAGGGGCAATCTCTGGAAACACCATATATTTT. Amino acid sequence: CASSQGAISGNTIYF.

The V and J genes are TRBV7-2 and TRBJ2-2; D is perhaps TRBD1 (5 bases). The germline gives CDR1 SGHTA, CDR2 FQGNSA. CDR3 length: 13 residues. V dropped 3 bases and J dropped 4 bases, with 6 bases sitting between them. This chain's CDR3 is CASSFQGTGELFF. For the CDR3, the DNA is TGTGCCAGCAGCTTCCAGGGCACCGGGGAGCTGTTTTTT. The full variable domain, completed using reference TRBV7-2 and TRBJ2-2, is GAGVSQSPSNKVTEKGKDVELRCDPISGHTALYWYRQSLGQGLEFLIYFQGNSAPDKSGLPSDRFSAERTGGSVSTLTIQRTQQEDSAVYLCASSFQGTGELFFGEGSRLTVL.

The chain couples TRBV7-9 to TRBJ2-7; 7 bases map to TRBD1. V lost 5 bases and J lost 0; bases outside the gene matches: 10. Germline-derived CDR1 and CDR2 are SEHNR and FQNEAQ (reference sequence). This CDR3 comprises 16 residues. The CDR3 bases are TGTGCCAGCAGCGGACAGGACATCAGGTACTCCTACGAGCAGTACTTC. It encodes CASSGQDIRYSYEQYF.

This chain joins TRBV6-5 and TRBJ1-1; no definite D call. V was clipped by 6 bases and J by 1 base, with 9 bases between them. The CDR3 is 13 residues long. The germline CDR1 and CDR2 sequences are MNHEY and SVGAGI. CDR3 sequence reads: CASRRQKNTEAFF. The CDR3 DNA reads as TGTGCCAGCAGGAGGCAGAAGAACACTGAAGCTTTCTTT.

Note on this clone: Other DNA sequences in the sample encode the same CDR3. This chain connects TRBV6-1 to TRBJ1-5; D is ambiguous. Per germline, CDR1 MNHNS and CDR2 SASEGT. The CDR3 loop spans 13 amino acids. The V end was cut by 2 bases, the J end by 1 base, with 3 bases between. The CDR3 nucleotides read TGTGCCAGCAGTGAATTAAGCAATCAGCCCCAGCATTTT. It codes for CASSELSNQPQHF.

This clone was detected only once. This chain uses TRBV5-4 with TRBJ2-5; 8 bases match TRBD2. Per germline, CDR1 SGHNT and CDR2 YYREEE (reference sequence). The CDR3 sequence is 16 residues long. The CDR3 loop is CAAKAGGGSPQETQYF. The CDR3 DNA reads TGTGCAGCTAAGGCTGGCGGGGGGTCCCCCCAAGAGACCCAGTACTTC.

V usage is TRBV2 and J usage is TRBJ1-4, with D possibly matching TRBD1 (6 bases). V was cut by 6 bases and J by 7 bases, with 15 bases left in between. The germline CDR1 and CDR2 sequences are SNHLY and FYNNEI. The CDR3 totals 14 residues. This chain's CDR3 is CASRVLRGGEKLFF. Written as DNA, the CDR3 is TGTGCCAGCAGAGTCCTCAGGGGTGGTGAAAAACTGTTTTTT.

Details on this clone: The junction and the germline gene differ at one end; a read error may be behind it. The CDR3 nucleotides read TGTGCCAGTAGTATAGCAGGGTCGGGTTTCGAAAATTTT. It codes for CASSIAGSGFENF. This rearrangement joins TRBV19 to TRBJ1-4; D possibly corresponds to TRBD1 (5 bases). The germline V gene has CDR1 LNHDA and CDR2 SQIVND (reference sequence). CDR3 length equals 13 residues.

V and J are TRBV10-3 and TRBJ2-1, with D maybe TRBD2 (6 bases). Germline CDR1 and CDR2: ENHRY and SYGVKD. The CDR3 length is 11 residues. V was clipped by 10 bases and J by 8 bases, with 12 bases between them. The CDR3 DNA follows: TGTGCCACAAAACTAGCATATGAGCAGTTCTTC. It codes for CATKLAYEQFF.

The chain links TRBV30 to TRBJ1-1; TRBD1 might be the D (6 bases). V was cut by 8 bases and J by 0 bases, with 7 bases left in between. Germline V gives CDR1 GTSNPN, CDR2 SVGIG (reference sequence). The CDR3 is made up of 11 amino acids. CDR3 in DNA: TGTGCCGGACAGCTGAACACTGAAGCTTTCTTT. It translates to CAGQLNTEAFF.

In this sample, this clone turned up once. This chain uses TRBV6-2 or TRBV6-3 with TRBJ2-1; 14 nucleotides line up with TRBD2. The CDR3 has 15 residues. The ends lost 5 bases at V and 9 bases at J; junction bases unmatched: 6. In germline, CDR1 is MNHEY, CDR2 SVGEGT. CDR3 sequence: CASSLGLAGGSEQFF. Written as DNA, the CDR3 is TGTGCCAGCAGTCTCGGACTAGCGGGGGGAAGTGAGCAGTTCTTC.